This T cell receptor beta chain was retrieved from a study of blood T cell repertoires in COVID-19. Clinical history reported by participants formed the basis on which cohorts were assigned. For recovered donors of Cohort 3, there were two negative PCRs, clearance, or symptom resolution. Method: immunoSEQ multiplex PCR; TCRdb's copy keeps in-frame clones and lacks some. The sample has some 130,000 clones, roughly three quarters seen once; the top ten hold roughly 5.6%. V was clipped by 5 bases and J by 0 bases; unmatched bases: 9. This CDR3 has 16 amino acids. Per germline, CDR1 SGHVS and CDR2 FQNEAQ.

The sequence was obtained from a woman in her forties or fifties who had recovered from COVID-19. Sequencing used PBMCs or T cells enriched from blood (not recorded which). The chain combines TRBV7-8 with TRBJ1-1; 7 bases are shared with TRBD1. The CDR3 here is CASSVYGGQLNTEAFF. The CDR3, as DNA: TGTGCCAGCAGCGTTTACGGGGGACAGTTGAACACTGAAGCTTTCTTT.